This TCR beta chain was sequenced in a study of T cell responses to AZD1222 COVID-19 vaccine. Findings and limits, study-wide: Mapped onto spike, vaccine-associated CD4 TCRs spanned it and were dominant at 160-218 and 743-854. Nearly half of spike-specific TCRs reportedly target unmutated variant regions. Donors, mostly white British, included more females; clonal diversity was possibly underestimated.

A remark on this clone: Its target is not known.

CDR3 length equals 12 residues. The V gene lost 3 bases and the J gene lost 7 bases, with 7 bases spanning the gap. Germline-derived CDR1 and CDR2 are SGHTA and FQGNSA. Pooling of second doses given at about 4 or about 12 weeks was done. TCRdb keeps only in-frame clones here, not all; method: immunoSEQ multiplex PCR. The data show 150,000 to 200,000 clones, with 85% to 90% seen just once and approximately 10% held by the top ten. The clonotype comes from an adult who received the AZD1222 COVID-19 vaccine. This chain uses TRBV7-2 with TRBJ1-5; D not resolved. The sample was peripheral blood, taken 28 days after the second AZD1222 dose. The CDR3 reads CASSLARQPQHF. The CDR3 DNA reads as TGTGCCAGCAGCTTGGCTCGACAGCCCCAGCATTTT.